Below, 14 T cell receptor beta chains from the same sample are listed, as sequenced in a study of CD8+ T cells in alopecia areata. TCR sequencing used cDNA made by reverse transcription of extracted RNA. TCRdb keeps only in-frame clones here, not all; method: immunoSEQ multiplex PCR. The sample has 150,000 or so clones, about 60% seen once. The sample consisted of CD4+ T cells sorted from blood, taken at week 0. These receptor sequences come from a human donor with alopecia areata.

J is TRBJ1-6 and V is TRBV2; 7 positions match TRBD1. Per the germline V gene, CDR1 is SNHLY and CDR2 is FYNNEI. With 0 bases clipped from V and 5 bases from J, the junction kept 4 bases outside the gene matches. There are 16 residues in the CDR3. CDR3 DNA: TGTGCCAGCAGTGAAGCGCAGACAGGGAATAATTCACCCCTCCACTTT. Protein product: CASSEAQTGNNSPLHF.

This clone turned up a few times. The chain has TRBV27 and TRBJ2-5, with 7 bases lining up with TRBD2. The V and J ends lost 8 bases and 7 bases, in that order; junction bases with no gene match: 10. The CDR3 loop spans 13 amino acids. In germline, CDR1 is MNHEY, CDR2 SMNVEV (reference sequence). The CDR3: CASRPGGEGTQYF. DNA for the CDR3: TGTGCCAGCCGGCCGGGGGGAGAAGGGACCCAGTACTTC.

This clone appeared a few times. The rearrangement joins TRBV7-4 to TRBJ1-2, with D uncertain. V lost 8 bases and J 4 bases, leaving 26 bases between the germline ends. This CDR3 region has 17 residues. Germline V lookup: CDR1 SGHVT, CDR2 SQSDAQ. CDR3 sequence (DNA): TGTGCCAGCTCCCAACCTCCGACGGCCTATCGCCTCTATGGCTACACCTTC. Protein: CASSQPPTAYRLYGYTF. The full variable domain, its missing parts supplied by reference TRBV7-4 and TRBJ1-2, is GAGVSQSPRYKVAKRGRDVALRCDSISGHVTLYWYRQTLGQGSEVLTYSQSDAQRDKSGRPSGRFSAERPERSVSTLKIQRTEQGDSAVYLCASSQPPTAYRLYGYTFGSGTRLTVV.

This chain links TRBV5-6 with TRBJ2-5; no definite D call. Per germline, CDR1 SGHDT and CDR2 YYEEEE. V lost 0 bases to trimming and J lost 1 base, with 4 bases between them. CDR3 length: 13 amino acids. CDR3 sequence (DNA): TGTGCCAGCAGCTTGGGTCGCCAAGAGACCCAGTACTTC. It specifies CASSLGRQETQYF.

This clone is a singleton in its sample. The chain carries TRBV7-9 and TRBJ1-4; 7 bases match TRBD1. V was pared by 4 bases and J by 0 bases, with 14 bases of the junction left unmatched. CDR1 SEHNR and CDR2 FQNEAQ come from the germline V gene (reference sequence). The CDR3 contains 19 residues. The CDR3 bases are TGTGCCAGCAGCTCGGGACAGCGCCCGTTCTCTGCAACTAATGAAAAACTGTTTTTT. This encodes CASSSGQRPFSATNEKLFF. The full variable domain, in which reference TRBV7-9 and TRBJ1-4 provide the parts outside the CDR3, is DTGVSQNPRHKITKRGQNVTFRCDPISEHNRLYWYRQTLGQGPEFLTYFQNEAQLEKSRLLSDRFSAERPKGSFSTLEIQRTEQGDSAMYLCASSSGQRPFSATNEKLFFGSGTQLSVL.

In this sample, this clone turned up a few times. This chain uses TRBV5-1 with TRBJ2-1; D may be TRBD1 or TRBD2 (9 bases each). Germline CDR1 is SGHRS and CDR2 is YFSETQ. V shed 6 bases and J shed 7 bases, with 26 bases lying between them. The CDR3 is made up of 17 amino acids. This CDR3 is CASTGTGSLAGTNEQFF. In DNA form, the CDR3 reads TGCGCCAGCACGGGGACAGGGAGCCTAGCGGGGACGAATGAGCAGTTCTTC.

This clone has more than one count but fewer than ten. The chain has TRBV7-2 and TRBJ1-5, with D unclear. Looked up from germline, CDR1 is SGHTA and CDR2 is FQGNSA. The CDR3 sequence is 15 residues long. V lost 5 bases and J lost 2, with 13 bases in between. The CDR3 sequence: CASSRAASGNQPQHF. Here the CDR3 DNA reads TGTGCCAGCAGCCGGGCCGCTTCCGGCAATCAGCCCCAGCATTTT.

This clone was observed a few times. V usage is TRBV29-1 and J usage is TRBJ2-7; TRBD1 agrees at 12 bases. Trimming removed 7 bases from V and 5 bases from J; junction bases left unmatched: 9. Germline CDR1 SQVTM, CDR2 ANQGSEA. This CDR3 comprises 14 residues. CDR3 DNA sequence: TGCAGCGCTGGGGGACAGGGGGCTCCCGACGAGCAGTACTTC. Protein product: CSAGGQGAPDEQYF.

CDR3 sequence reads: CSVEDKGPAGELFF. The CDR3 DNA reads as TGCAGCGTTGAAGACAAGGGGCCGGCCGGGGAGCTGTTTTTT. The V and J genes are TRBV29-1 and TRBJ2-2, with TRBD1 as a possible D gene (5 bases). The CDR3 is made up of 14 amino acids. Trimming took 0 bases from V and 6 from J, leaving 11 bases between them. Germline CDR1 SQVTM, CDR2 ANQGSEA.

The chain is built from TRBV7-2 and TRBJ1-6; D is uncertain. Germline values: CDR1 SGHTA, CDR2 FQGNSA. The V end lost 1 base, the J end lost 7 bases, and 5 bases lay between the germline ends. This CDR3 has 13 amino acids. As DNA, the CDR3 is TGTGCCAGCAGCTTAGACAGAAATTCACCCCTCCACTTT. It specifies CASSLDRNSPLHF.

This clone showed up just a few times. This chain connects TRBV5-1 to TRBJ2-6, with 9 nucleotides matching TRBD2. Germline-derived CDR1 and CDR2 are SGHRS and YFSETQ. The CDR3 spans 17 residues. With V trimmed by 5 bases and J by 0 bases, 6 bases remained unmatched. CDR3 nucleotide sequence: TGCGCCAGCAGTAGCGGGGGACTTACCTCTGGGGCCAACGTCCTGACTTTC. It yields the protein CASSSGGLTSGANVLTF.

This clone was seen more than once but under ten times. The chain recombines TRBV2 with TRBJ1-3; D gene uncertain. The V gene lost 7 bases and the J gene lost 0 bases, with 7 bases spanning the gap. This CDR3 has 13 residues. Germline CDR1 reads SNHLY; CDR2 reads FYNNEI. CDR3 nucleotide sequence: TGTGCCAGCAACACAAACTCTGGAAACACCATATATTTT. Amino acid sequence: CASNTNSGNTIYF.

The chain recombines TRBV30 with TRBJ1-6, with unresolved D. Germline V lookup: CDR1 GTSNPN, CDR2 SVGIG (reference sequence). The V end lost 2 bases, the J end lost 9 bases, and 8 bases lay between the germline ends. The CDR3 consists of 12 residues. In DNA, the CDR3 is TGTGCCTGGAGTTCAGTGGGTTCACCCCTCCACTTT. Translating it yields CAWSSVGSPLHF.

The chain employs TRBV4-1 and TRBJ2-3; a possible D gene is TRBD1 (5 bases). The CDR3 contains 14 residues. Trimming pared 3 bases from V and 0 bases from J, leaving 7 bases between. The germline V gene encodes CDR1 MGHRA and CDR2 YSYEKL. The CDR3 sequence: CASSHGQSTDTQYF. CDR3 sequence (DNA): TGCGCCAGCAGCCATGGACAAAGCACAGATACGCAGTATTTT.